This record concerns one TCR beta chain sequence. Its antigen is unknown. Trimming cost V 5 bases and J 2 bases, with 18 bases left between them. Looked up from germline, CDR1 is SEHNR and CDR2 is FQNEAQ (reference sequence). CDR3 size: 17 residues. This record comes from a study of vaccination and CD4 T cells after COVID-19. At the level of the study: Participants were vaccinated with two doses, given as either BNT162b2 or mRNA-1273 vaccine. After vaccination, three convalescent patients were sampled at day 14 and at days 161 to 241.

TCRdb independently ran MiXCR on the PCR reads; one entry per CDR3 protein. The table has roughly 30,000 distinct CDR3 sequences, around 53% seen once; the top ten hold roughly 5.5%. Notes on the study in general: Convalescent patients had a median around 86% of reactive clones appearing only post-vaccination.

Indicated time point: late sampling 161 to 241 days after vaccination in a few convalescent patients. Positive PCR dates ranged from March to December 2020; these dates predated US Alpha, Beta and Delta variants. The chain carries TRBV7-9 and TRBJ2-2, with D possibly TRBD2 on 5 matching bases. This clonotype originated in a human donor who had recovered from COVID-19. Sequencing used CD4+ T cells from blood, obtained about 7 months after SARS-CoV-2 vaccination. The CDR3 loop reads CASSTPTRDFNTGELFF. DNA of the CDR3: TGTGCCAGCAGCACCCCGACGAGGGATTTTAACACCGGGGAGCTGTTTTTT.